Given below is one TCR beta chain in context. The antigen is unknown. V was trimmed by 2 bases and J by 0 bases, leaving 10 bases between them. The germline V gene encodes CDR1 MNHNS and CDR2 SASEGT. The CDR3 length is 15 residues. This sample was included in a study of shared clonotypes between healthy human individuals. Method: immunoSEQ multiplex PCR; TCRdb's copy keeps in-frame clones and lacks some. The data show approximately 2.4 million clones, more than 90% seen once. Study-level points and caveats: Around 5% was the fraction of naive CD4 clonotypes found shared across four donors. Generation probabilities of non-shared clonotypes were lower (relative to those shared by all four donors).

Material for sequencing was naive CD4+ T cells sorted from blood. Subset specified: CD45RA+ positively selected. The chain has TRBV6-1 and TRBJ1-2; no definite D call. The clonotype was recovered from a man aged 18 to 30 in good health. Here the CDR3 reads CASSEFAGANYGYTF. CDR3 DNA: TGTGCCAGCAGTGAATTTGCGGGAGCTAACTATGGCTACACCTTC.